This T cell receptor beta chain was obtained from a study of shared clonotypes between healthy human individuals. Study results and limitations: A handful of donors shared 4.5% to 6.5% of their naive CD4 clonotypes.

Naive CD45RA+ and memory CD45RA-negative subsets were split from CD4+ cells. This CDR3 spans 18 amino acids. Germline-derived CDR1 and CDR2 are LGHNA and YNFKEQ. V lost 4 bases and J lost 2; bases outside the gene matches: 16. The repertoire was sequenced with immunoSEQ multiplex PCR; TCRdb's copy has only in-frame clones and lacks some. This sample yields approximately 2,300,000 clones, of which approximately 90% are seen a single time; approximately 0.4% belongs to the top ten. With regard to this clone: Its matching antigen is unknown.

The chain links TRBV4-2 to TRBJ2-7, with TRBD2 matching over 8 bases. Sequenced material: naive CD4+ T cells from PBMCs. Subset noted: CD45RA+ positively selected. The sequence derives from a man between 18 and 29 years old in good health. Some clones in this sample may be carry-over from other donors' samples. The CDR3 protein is CASSRPRGDGTRAYEQYF. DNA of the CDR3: TGTGCCAGCAGCCGCCCGAGGGGGGACGGGACTAGGGCCTACGAGCAGTACTTC.